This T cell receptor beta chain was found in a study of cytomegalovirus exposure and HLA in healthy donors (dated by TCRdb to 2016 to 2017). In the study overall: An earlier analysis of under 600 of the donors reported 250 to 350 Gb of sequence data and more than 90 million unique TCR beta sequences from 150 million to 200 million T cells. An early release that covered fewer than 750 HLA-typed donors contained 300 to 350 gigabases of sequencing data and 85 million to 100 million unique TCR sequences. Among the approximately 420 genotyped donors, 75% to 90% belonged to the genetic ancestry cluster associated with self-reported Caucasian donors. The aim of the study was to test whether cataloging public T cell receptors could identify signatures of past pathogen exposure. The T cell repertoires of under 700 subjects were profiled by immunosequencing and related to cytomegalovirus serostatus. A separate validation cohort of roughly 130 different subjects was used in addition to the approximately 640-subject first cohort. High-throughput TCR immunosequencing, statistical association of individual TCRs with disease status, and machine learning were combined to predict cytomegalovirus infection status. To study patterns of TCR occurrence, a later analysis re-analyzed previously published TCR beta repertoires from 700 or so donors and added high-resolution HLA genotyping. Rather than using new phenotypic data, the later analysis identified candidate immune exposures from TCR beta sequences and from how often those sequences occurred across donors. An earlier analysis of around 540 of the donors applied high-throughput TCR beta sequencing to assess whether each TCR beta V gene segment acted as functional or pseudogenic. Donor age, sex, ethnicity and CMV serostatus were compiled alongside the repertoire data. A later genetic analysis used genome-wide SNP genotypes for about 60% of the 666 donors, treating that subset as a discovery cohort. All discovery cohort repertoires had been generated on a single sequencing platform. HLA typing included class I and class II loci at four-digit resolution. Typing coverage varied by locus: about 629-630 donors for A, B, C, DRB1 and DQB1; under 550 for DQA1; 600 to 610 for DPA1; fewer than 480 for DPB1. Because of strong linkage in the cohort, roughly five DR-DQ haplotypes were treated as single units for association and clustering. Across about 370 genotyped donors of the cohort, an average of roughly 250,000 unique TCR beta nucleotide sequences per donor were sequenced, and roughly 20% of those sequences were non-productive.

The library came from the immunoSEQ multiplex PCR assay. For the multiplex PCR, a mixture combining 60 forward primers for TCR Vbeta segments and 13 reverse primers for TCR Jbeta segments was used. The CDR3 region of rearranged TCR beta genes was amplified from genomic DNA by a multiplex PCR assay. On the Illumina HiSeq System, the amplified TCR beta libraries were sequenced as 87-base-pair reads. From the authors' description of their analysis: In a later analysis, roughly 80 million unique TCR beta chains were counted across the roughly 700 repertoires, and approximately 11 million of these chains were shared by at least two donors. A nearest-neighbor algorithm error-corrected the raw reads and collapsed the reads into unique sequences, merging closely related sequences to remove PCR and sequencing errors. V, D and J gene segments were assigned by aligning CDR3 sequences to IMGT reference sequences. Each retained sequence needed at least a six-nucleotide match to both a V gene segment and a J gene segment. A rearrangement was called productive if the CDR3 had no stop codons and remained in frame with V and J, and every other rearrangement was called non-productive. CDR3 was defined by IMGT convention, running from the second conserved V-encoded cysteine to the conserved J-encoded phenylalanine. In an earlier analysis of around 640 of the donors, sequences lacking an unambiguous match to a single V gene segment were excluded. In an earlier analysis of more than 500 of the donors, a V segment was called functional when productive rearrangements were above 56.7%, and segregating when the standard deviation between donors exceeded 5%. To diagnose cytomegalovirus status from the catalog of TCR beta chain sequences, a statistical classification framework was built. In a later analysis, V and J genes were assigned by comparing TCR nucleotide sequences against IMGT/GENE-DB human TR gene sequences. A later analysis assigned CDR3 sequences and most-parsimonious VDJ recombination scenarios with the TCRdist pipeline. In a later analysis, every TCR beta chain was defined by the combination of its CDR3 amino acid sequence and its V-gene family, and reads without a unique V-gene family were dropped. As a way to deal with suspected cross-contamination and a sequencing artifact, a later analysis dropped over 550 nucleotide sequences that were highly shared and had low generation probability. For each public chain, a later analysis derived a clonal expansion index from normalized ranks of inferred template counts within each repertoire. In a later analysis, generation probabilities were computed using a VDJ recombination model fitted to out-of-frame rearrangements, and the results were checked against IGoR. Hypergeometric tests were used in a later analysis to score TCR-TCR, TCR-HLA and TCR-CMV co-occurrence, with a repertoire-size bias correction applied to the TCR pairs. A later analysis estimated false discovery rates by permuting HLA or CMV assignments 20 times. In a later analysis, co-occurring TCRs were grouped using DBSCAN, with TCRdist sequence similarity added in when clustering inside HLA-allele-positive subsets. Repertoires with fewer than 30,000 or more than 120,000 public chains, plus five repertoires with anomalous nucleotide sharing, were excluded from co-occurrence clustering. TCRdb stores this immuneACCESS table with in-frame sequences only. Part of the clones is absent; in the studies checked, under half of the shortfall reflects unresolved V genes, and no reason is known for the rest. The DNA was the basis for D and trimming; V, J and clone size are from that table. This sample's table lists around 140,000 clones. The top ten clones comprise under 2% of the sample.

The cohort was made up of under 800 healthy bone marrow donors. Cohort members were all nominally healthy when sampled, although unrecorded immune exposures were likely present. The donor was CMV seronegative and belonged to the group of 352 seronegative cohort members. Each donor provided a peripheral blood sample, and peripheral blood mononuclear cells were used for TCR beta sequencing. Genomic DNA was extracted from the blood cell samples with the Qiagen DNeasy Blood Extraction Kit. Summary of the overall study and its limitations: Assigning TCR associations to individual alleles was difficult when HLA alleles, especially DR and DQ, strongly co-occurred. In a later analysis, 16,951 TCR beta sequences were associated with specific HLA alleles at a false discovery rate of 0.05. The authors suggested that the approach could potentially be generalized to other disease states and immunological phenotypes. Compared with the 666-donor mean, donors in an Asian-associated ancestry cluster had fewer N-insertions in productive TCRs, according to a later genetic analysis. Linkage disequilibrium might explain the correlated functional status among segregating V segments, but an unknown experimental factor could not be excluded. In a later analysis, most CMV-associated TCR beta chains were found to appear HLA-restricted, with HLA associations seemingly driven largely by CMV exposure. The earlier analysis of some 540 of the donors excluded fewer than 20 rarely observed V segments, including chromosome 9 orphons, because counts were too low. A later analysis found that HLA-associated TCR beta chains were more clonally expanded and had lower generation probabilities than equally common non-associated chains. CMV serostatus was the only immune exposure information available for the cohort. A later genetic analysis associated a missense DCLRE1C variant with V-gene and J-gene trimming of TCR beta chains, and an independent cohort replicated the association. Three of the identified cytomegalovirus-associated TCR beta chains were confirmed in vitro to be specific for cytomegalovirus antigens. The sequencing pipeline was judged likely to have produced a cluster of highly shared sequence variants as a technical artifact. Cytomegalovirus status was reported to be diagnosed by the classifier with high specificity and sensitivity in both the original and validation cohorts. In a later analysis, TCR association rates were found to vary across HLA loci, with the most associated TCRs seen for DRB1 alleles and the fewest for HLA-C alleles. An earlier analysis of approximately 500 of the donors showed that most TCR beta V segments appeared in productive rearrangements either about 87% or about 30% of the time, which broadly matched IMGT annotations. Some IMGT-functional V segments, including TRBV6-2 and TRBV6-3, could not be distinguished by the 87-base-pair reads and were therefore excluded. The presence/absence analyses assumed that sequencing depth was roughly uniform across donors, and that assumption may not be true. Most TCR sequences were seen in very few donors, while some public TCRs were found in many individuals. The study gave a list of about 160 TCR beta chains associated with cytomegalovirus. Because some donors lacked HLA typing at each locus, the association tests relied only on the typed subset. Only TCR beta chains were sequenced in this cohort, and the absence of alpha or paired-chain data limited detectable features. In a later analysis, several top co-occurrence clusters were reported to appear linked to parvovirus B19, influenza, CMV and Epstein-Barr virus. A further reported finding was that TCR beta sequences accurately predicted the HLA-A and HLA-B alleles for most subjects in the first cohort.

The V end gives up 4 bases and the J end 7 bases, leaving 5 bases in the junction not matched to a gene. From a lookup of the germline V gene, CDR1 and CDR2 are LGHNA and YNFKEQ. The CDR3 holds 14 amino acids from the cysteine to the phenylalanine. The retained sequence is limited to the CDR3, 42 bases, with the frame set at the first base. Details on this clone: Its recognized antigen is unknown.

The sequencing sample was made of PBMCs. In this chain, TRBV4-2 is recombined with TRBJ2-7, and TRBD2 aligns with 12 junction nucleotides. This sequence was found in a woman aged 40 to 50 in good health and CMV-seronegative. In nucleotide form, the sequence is TGTGCCAGCAGCCGACTAGCGGGGGACGAAGAGCAGTACTTC. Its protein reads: CASSRLAGDEEQYF.